This note documents a single T cell receptor beta chain sequence. The entry originates in a study of blood T cell repertoires in COVID-19. Study summary: Material from acute and convalescent COVID-19 was sourced from the United States, Italy and Spain. Sources were T cells, B-cell-depleted T cells, or PBMCs; the material itself was cDNA or gDNA.

This CDR3 is 14 amino acids long. The V gene end was trimmed by 6 bases and the J gene end by 7 bases; junction bases not matched to a gene: 6. Per the germline V gene, CDR1 is SNHLY and CDR2 is FYNNEI. Authors' methods: Reference gene primer amplification in the assay estimated nucleated cell counts. Libraries were prepared by immunoSEQ multiplex PCR; TCRdb keeps only in-frame clonotypes and omits some of them. Clone size and V and J calls were adopted from that table, with D and trimming inferred from the DNA. The top ten hold roughly 2% of the sample, which has 54,000 or so clones, 83% seen once. V gene TRBV2 combines with J gene TRBJ2-1; 10 bases align to TRBD2. Material for sequencing was peripheral blood. This TCR was sampled from a woman in her sixties or seventies with acute or convalescent COVID-19. This chain's CDR3 is CASRSSSGRNEQFF. For the CDR3, the DNA is TGTGCCAGCAGAAGCTCTAGCGGGAGAAATGAGCAGTTCTTC.